This T cell receptor (beta chain) was identified in a study of technical replicates of blood from a few donors. The data were produced by immunoSEQ multiplex PCR, yet TCRdb's version contains in-frame clones alone and is incomplete. The sample holds fewer than 85,000 clones, 85% to 95% seen once. This clone has just a few counts. Germline V gene sequence: CDR1 ENHRY, CDR2 SYGVKD. The CDR3 contains 11 residues. V lost 8 bases and J lost 7, with 11 bases in between. This TCR was recovered from a human donor in good health. The V and J genes are TRBV10-3 and TRBJ1-2; the D gene is possibly TRBD1 (5 bases). Sequencing used T cells isolated from PBMCs. The DNA for the CDR3 is TGTGCCATCGCCTACGGGGGTGGCTACACCTTC. It specifies CAIAYGGGYTF.